A selection of T cell receptor beta chains follows, all from one sample in a study of blood T cell repertoires in COVID-19. Clones were read by immunoSEQ multiplex PCR, and TCRdb kept only the in-frame ones, dropping some. This table has around 78,000 clones, around nine tenths appearing once. The specimen sequenced was peripheral blood. Every receptor here comes from a man aged 45-65 years with active COVID-19. Each CDR3 is given with its conserved first and last residue. Each record gives: J gene, V gene, clone size, D gene, CDR3 protein, CDR3 DNA. The D gene is left open where the match is weak. Clone size is stated in some rows and not others, as once, few, many or a class when expanded.

TRBJ2-2	TRBV5-1	once	TRBD2	CASSSGTSGGTGELFF	TGCGCCAGCAGCAGTGGGACTAGCGGGGGCACCGGGGAGCTGTTTTTT
TRBJ2-6	TRBV2	NA	NA	CASRLRSGANVLTF	TGTGCCAGCAGACTTCGATCTGGGGCCAACGTCCTGACTTTC
TRBJ2-3	TRBV30	NA	TRBD2	CAWSVGGLATDTQYF	TGTGCCTGGAGTGTAGGTGGACTAGCCACAGATACGCAGTATTTT
TRBJ2-5	TRBV7-2	NA	TRBD1	CASSPRQGRETQYF	TGTGCCAGCAGCCCAAGACAGGGTAGGGAGACCCAGTACTTC
TRBJ2-2	TRBV4-3	once	TRBD2	CASSQDPTSGRTLAGELFF	TGCGCCAGCAGCCAAGATCCGACTAGCGGGAGAACATTGGCCGGGGAGCTGTTTTTT
TRBJ1-1	TRBV3-1/TRBV3-2	NA	TRBD1	CASSQAKTGGTPINTEAFF	TGTGCCAGCAGCCAAGCCAAGACAGGGGGCACCCCGATAAACACTGAAGCTTTCTTT
TRBJ2-7	TRBV11-2	few	TRBD2	CASSSGTSVREQYF	TGTGCCAGCAGCTCCGGGACTAGCGTTCGCGAGCAGTACTTC
TRBJ2-3	TRBV28	NA	TRBD1	CASSPPDRPLGYF	TGTGCCAGCAGTCCGCCGGACAGGCCCTTGGGGTATTTT
TRBJ2-3	TRBV30	NA	TRBD1	CAWSPGQNTDTQYF	TGTGCCTGGAGTCCGGGACAGAATACAGATACGCAGTATTTT
TRBJ1-1	TRBV15	NA	NA	CATSPFTGSAEAFF	TGTGCCACCAGCCCCTTCACTGGGAGCGCTGAAGCTTTCTTT
TRBJ2-3	TRBV9	NA	TRBD2	CASSVATASGGAWDTQYF	TGTGCCAGCAGCGTAGCTACGGCTAGCGGGGGGGCCTGGGATACGCAGTATTTT
TRBJ1-1	TRBV28	few	NA	CASFMRGTQAFF	TGTGCCAGCTTTATGAGGGGGACACAAGCTTTCTTT
TRBJ1-1	TRBV18	NA	NA	CASSEDSTLLEAFF	TGTGCCAGCTCCGAGGACAGTACTTTGCTCGAAGCTTTCTTT
TRBJ1-1	TRBV4-1	NA	NA	CASSHAVNTEAFF	TGCGCCAGCAGCCATGCAGTGAACACTGAAGCTTTCTTT
TRBJ1-1	TRBV19	NA	TRBD1	CASRPGQGAVREAFF	TGTGCCAGTAGGCCGGGACAGGGGGCGGTACGTGAAGCTTTCTTT
TRBJ2-5	TRBV20-1	NA	NA	CSAPPVETQYF	TGCAGTGCCCCCCCGGTAGAGACCCAGTACTTC
TRBJ2-7	TRBV3-1/TRBV3-2	NA	TRBD1	CASSHHATGTPYEQYF	TGTGCCAGCAGCCACCACGCGACAGGGACCCCCTACGAGCAGTACTTC
TRBJ1-2	TRBV11-2	NA	NA	CASTPGLAPGYTF	TGTGCCAGCACACCGGGACTGGCTCCGGGCTACACCTTC
TRBJ2-5	TRBV5-1	NA	TRBD1	CASSLSPSTGQETQYF	TGCGCCAGCAGCTTGTCCCCCTCGACAGGGCAAGAGACCCAGTACTTC
TRBJ2-6	TRBV4-3	once	NA	CASSQDSSPSGANVLTF	TGCGCCAGCAGCCAAGATTCGAGTCCCTCTGGGGCCAACGTCCTGACTTTC
TRBJ1-5	TRBV27	NA	TRBD1	CASSSGGGDRGFQPQHF	TGTGCCAGCAGTTCCGGGGGTGGAGACAGGGGTTTTCAGCCCCAGCATTTT
TRBJ2-3	TRBV24-1	NA	TRBD2	CATSSGRELTDTQYF	TGTGCCACTTCCTCCGGGCGGGAGCTCACAGATACGCAGTATTTT
TRBJ1-1	TRBV19	NA	NA	CASSIEIFRGGYTEAFF	TGTGCCAGTAGTATAGAGATTTTTAGGGGAGGTTACACTGAAGCTTTCTTT
TRBJ1-6	TRBV7-2	once	TRBD1	CASSLRGPSPLHF	TGTGCCAGCAGCTTAAGGGGGCCTTCACCCCTCCACTTT
TRBJ1-2	TRBV30	few	TRBD1	CALDRANYGYTF	TGTGCCTTGGACAGGGCGAACTATGGCTACACCTTC
TRBJ1-4	TRBV28	few	TRBD1	CASRRQGGTNEKLFF	TGTGCCAGCAGACGACAGGGGGGAACTAATGAAAAACTGTTTTTT
TRBJ2-3	TRBV30	NA	TRBD2	CAWMGLAEPQGSTDTQYF	TGTGCCTGGATGGGACTAGCGGAGCCCCAAGGGAGCACAGATACGCAGTATTTT
TRBJ1-2	TRBV7-2	NA	TRBD1	CASSPSGPGTGGDYGYTF	TGTGCCAGCAGCCCTAGTGGGCCCGGGACAGGGGGAGATTATGGCTACACCTTC
TRBJ2-7	TRBV6-5	NA	TRBD2	CASRTGLGISEQYF	TGTGCCAGCAGGACGGGACTAGGGATCTCCGAGCAGTACTTC
TRBJ1-4	TRBV19	NA	NA	CASSIPGSGEKLFF	TGTGCCAGTAGTATACCAGGGTCGGGTGAAAAACTGTTTTTT
TRBJ2-3	TRBV3-1/TRBV3-2	NA	TRBD1	CASSLPGQGADTQYF	TGTGCCAGCAGCCTTCCGGGACAGGGAGCAGATACGCAGTATTTT
TRBJ2-7	TRBV3-1/TRBV3-2	NA	TRBD2	CASSLPSGKSYEQYF	TGTGCCAGCAGCTTACCTAGCGGGAAATCCTACGAGCAGTACTTC
TRBJ1-6	TRBV25-1	NA	NA	CASSDDRLSPLHF	TGTGCCAGCAGTGATGACAGGCTCTCACCCCTCCACTTT
TRBJ2-7	TRBV4-1	NA	NA	CASSQDETSYEQYF	TGCGCCAGCAGCCAAGATGAAACTTCCTACGAGCAGTACTTC
TRBJ2-1	TRBV28	NA	NA	CASSLEAGPYNEQFF	TGTGCCAGCAGTTTAGAAGCAGGGCCCTACAATGAGCAGTTCTTC
TRBJ1-1	TRBV5-1	once	NA	CASSLTGVEAFF	TGCGCCAGCAGCCTGACAGGAGTTGAAGCTTTCTTT
TRBJ1-3	TRBV11-3	NA	TRBD1	CASSEGQSGNTIYF	TGTGCCAGCAGCGAGGGACAGTCTGGAAACACCATATATTTT